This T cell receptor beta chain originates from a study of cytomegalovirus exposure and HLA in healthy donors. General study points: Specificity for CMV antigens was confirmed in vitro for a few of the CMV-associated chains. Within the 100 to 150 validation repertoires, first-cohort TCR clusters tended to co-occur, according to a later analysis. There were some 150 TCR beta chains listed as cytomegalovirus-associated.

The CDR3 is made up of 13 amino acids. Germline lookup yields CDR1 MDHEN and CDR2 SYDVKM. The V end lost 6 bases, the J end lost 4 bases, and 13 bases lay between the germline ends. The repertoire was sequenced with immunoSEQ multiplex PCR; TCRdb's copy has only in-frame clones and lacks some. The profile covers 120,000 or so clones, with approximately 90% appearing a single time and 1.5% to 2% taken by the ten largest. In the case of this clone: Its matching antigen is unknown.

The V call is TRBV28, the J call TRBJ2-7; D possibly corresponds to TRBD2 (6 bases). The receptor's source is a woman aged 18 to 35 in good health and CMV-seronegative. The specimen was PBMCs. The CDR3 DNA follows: TGTGCCAGCAGCCCCTCGGGGGTTTACGAGCAGTACTTC. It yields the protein CASSPSGVYEQYF.